A selection of T cell receptor beta chains follows, all from one sample in a study of CD8+ T cells in alopecia areata. Clones were read by immunoSEQ multiplex PCR, and TCRdb kept only the in-frame ones, dropping some. The sample carries 150,000 to 200,000 clones, 59% recorded once. The sequences come from CD4+ T cells sorted from blood, collected at week 0. The receptors originated from a human donor with alopecia areata. Each CDR3 is given with its conserved first and last residue. Clone size is stated in some rows and not others, as once, few, many or a class when expanded.

>NA|TRBJ1-2|TRBV15
CATSRDQTGSYGYTF
>NA|TRBJ2-1|TRBV5-4
CASSGTRRDEQFF
>few|TRBJ1-5|TRBV19
CASTPGYSNQPQHF
>few|TRBJ2-5|TRBV15
CATSRDTSGGKTQYF
>NA|TRBJ2-7|TRBV1
CTSSQEGGEQYF
>NA|TRBJ2-7|TRBV4-1
CASSRGNSYEQYF
>NA|TRBJ2-2|TRBV25-1
CASSARYGELFF
>many|TRBJ1-2|TRBV27
CASSPRANYGYTF
>few|TRBJ2-5|TRBV11-2
CASSLVETQYF
>few|TRBJ1-6|TRBV30
CAWSRRGRTSPLHF
>NA|TRBJ2-5|TRBV29-1
CSVETGAGQYF
>once|TRBJ1-4|TRBV29-1
CSVGRARDEKLFF
>NA|TRBJ1-5|TRBV4-1
CASSHRDRGSSLNQPQHF
>NA|TRBJ2-2|TRBV7-9
CASSFRAVANTGELFF
>NA|TRBJ2-7|TRBV7-2
CASSSQRGAAYEQYF
>NA|TRBJ2-2|TRBV23-1
CASSQSKGDRNTGELFF
>NA|TRBJ2-5|TRBV2
CASQRETQYF
>NA|TRBJ2-5|TRBV15
CATSRKGQPTAQYF
>NA|TRBJ2-2|TRBV14
CASSQDAWGPRLGGELFF
>NA|TRBJ1-3|TRBV29-1
CSVDAGQGNTIYF
>NA|TRBJ1-2|TRBV7-9
CASSLDSGYTF
>NA|TRBJ1-1|TRBV23-1
CASSPACACDRETEAFF
>few|TRBJ2-1|TRBV7-7
CASSLSERGARLFF
>NA|TRBJ2-5|TRBV2
CASSPDHSGLETQYF
>NA|TRBJ2-7|TRBV5-1
CASSLNNQAGEQYF
>NA|TRBJ1-5|TRBV5-1
CASSRGTDNQPQHF
>NA|TRBJ2-1|TRBV29-1
CSVVTGTNNEQFF
>NA|TRBJ2-2|TRBV7-9
CASSLSLAVAPGELFF
>NA|TRBJ1-2|TRBV29-1
CSVRRRLTNGYTF
>NA|TRBJ1-1|TRBV9
CASRPTGVNTEAFF
>NA|TRBJ1-2|TRBV4-1
CASSQVGQGPRGYTF
>NA|TRBJ1-1|TRBV18
CASSPRGLNTEAFF
>NA|TRBJ2-7|TRBV29-1
CSGTAGQGSREQYF
>NA|TRBJ1-1|TRBV7-6
CASSLKGASEAFF
>once|TRBJ1-4|TRBV2
CASNSPGGREKLFF
>NA|TRBJ2-5|TRBV29-1
CSARGQTQETQYF
>NA|TRBJ1-2|TRBV2
CASSDSTGRTVYGYTF
>NA|TRBJ2-5|TRBV14
CASSQELTSGVQETQYF
>NA|TRBJ2-1|TRBV13
CASSFHQIKPYNEQFF
>NA|TRBJ2-5|TRBV6-1
CASSWTSGKETQYF
>NA|TRBJ1-2|TRBV11-2
CASSGGRLYYGYTF
>NA|TRBJ2-7|TRBV2
CASVGQLPSYEQYF
>NA|TRBJ2-7|TRBV11-2
CASSQDRLSYEQYF
>NA|TRBJ2-2|TRBV11-2
CASSWQLNTGELFF
>few|TRBJ2-1|TRBV27
CASRAPIAGGYNEQFF
>NA|TRBJ1-2|TRBV2
CASTPQGLNYGHTF
>NA|TRBJ1-1|TRBV4-2
CASSQDATGGRNTEAFF